This paragraph covers one T cell receptor beta chain sequence. Its antigen is not identified. The sample originates from a study of T cell responses to AZD1222 COVID-19 vaccine. Germline assignment: CDR1 SGHRS and CDR2 YFSETQ. The CDR3 has 16 residues. The junction had 12 bases not matched to a gene; V was cut back by 9 bases and J by 6 bases. Study-wide findings and caveats: Along spike, vaccine-associated CD4 TCRs were found throughout, with dominance at 160-218 and 743-854. Reportedly, close to half of spike-specific TCRs are directed against unmutated variant regions. Repertoire collection took place solely once the T cell response had peaked.

Method: immunoSEQ multiplex PCR; TCRdb's copy keeps in-frame clones and lacks some. Of tens of thousands of clones listed, 85% to 90% were seen once; the top ten hold 9.5% to 12%. This specimen was peripheral blood, taken 28 days after the second AZD1222 dose. This chain joins TRBV5-1 and TRBJ2-1, with 13 positions matching TRBD2. The sequence was collected from an adult who received the AZD1222 COVID-19 vaccine. Written as DNA, the CDR3 is TGCGCCACCCACCAACCGGGACTAGCGGGAACCAATGAGCAGTTCTTC. This codes for CATHQPGLAGTNEQFF.